This T cell receptor (beta chain) was profiled in a study of OX40 agonist ivuxolimab in advanced cancers. About the investigation overall: Ivuxolimab was a fully human IgG2 agonistic monoclonal antibody targeting the costimulatory receptor OX40 (CD134). Intravenous ivuxolimab was administered to patients every 2 weeks at six dose levels: 0.01, 0.1, 0.3, 1.5, 3 and 10 mg/kg. Of the roughly 51 patients in dose escalation, approximately 20 had hepatocellular carcinoma, about 15 had melanoma, 9 had renal cell carcinoma and 9 had head and neck cancer. A male proportion of under 85% and a mean age of approximately 62 years, ranging from about 20 to 79, were recorded for the dose-escalation cohort. Prior anti-PD-1, anti-PD-L1 or anti-CTLA-4 therapy was permitted, and checkpoint inhibitors had been received by roughly 40% of dose-escalation patients. Partial responses were achieved by three dose-escalation patients, of whom one had hepatocellular carcinoma and two had cutaneous melanoma. Peripheral TCRbeta sequencing aimed to test whether ivuxolimab altered TCR sequence diversity and caused clonal T-cell expansion. The paper describes the monotherapy dose-escalation part (N = 52 patients) of the phase I trial of ivuxolimab.

The study at large found these results: Low levels of normalized T-cell clonal expansion were also shown by some nonresponding patients. At doses of 0.1 to 3.0 mg/kg, clonal expansion of both CD4+ and CD8+ T cells in blood was seen between baseline and week 6. Partial responders in the 0.1-3.0 mg/kg groups had among the lowest normalized peripheral clonal expansion, especially among CD8+ T cells. The antigen specificity of the clonally expanded peripheral T cells was not determined. After ivuxolimab, CD8+ T cells had more expanded clones than CD4+ T cells on average.

Note on this clone: This clone's antigen is unknown. Base qualities are not recorded, but no much larger clone differs from it by a single base.

To sequence the TCRbeta CDR3 region, genomic DNA was isolated from the sorted cells. The immunoSEQ Assay was used for sequencing of TCRbeta CDR3 regions. Not all clones reach the TCRdb copy of this immuneACCESS table, which keeps in-frame sequences only. Checked studies attribute under half of the gap to unresolved V genes and leave the rest unexplained. In all, the sample holds over 150,000 clones, and approximately 94% of those were seen once. About 0.31% of the sample belongs to the ten largest clones. The junction shows trimming of 5 bases on V and 4 bases on J, plus 15 bases between the germline ends. Sequences MNHNS (CDR1) and SASEGT (CDR2) are obtained from the germline V gene. Including cysteine and phenylalanine, the CDR3 has 15 amino acids. Only CDR3 DNA is held: 45 bases, read in frame from base 1. Patients with a history of autoimmune disease or receiving systemic immunosuppression were excluded from the trial. Peripheral blood for TCR sequencing was collected from all dose cohorts at baseline, on cycle 4 day 1, and on cycle 7 day 1. The samples were taken from a phase I, first-in-human, multicenter, open-label dose-escalation trial of ivuxolimab. Adults with locally advanced or metastatic head and neck squamous cell, hepatocellular, melanoma or renal cell carcinoma were enrolled in the trial. Before TCR sequencing, CD4+ and CD8+ T cells were separately sorted from peripheral blood.

In this chain, TRBV6-1 is recombined with TRBJ1-3, and the D gene may be TRBD1, 6 bases matching. The material was CD4+ or CD8+ T cells sorted from blood, obtained in a trial of the OX40 agonist ivuxolimab. This receptor was taken from an adult with an advanced solid tumor such as melanoma, head and neck, liver or kidney cancer. The DNA sequence reads TGTGCCAGCAGTCGACAGGAAACACTCGGAAACACCATATATTTT. Its amino acids are CASSRQETLGNTIYF.